The 11 T cell receptor beta chains listed next were all sequenced from one sample in a study of OX40 agonist ivuxolimab in advanced cancers. Only in-frame clones appear in the TCRdb table, and some are missing; sequencing was by immunoSEQ multiplex PCR. The table lists approximately 77,000 clones, 90% to 95% of them singletons, with around 4.8% in the top ten. Here the sequenced sample was CD4+ or CD8+ T cells sorted from blood, taken in a trial of the OX40 agonist ivuxolimab. All receptors derive from an adult with an advanced solid tumor such as melanoma, head and neck, liver or kidney cancer.

J is TRBJ2-5 and V is TRBV6-5; 8 bases fit TRBD2. V was pared by 2 bases and J by 1 base, with 3 bases of the junction left unmatched. The CDR3 is 15 amino acids. The V gene's germline CDR1 is MNHEY and CDR2 SVGAGI. The CDR3 DNA sequence: TGTGCCAGCAGTTACCTAGGGACTAGCCAAGAGACCCAGTACTTC. It codes for CASSYLGTSQETQYF.

CDR3 region: CASSYSQTLDRANIQYF. CDR3 in DNA: TGTGCCAGCAGTTACTCCCAAACTTTAGACAGGGCGAACATTCAGTACTTC. The chain joins TRBV6-8 to TRBJ2-4; 7 positions match TRBD1. From germline, CDR1 is MNHGY and CDR2 SAAAGT. Trimming took 0 bases from V and 7 from J; bases not matched to a gene: 12. This CDR3 region has 17 residues.

The rearrangement links TRBV7-3 to TRBJ1-3; D is possibly TRBD1 (6 bases). V was cut by 5 bases and J by 0 bases, with 11 bases left in between. Germline V gene sequence: CDR1 SGHTA, CDR2 FQGTGA. There are 15 residues in the CDR3. The CDR3 is CASSETGLSGNTIYF. DNA of the CDR3: TGTGCCAGCAGCGAAACAGGGCTCTCTGGAAACACCATATATTTT.

The chain couples TRBV27 to TRBJ2-5, with 7 bases matching TRBD2. Germline-derived CDR1 and CDR2 are MNHEY and SMNVEV (reference sequence). Trimming removed 5 bases from V and 2 bases from J; junction bases left unmatched: 11. The length of the CDR3 is 16 residues. CDR3 residues: CASSPGTSSGQETQYF. The CDR3 region has the DNA TGTGCCAGCAGTCCCGGGACGAGTAGCGGGCAAGAGACCCAGTACTTC.

The V gene is TRBV30, the J gene TRBJ2-1, with D perhaps TRBD2 (6 bases). This CDR3 region has 14 residues. Deletions cut 5 bases from V and 2 bases from J, with 13 bases between. Per the germline V gene, CDR1 is GTSNPN and CDR2 is SVGIG (reference sequence). CDR3 protein: CAWGGEVTYNEQFF. CDR3 coding DNA: TGTGCCTGGGGCGGGGAAGTTACCTACAATGAGCAGTTCTTC.

The V call is TRBV5-1, the J call TRBJ2-5; weak D call: TRBD1 (5 bases). V gave up 3 bases and J gave up 1 base, with 10 bases separating them. Germline-derived CDR1 and CDR2 are SGHRS and YFSETQ. The CDR3 length is 14 residues. DNA for the CDR3: TGCGCCAGCAGCTCAAGTACAGGCCAAGAGACCCAGTACTTC. This encodes CASSSSTGQETQYF. Together with reference TRBV5-1 and TRBJ2-5, the CDR3 gives the full variable domain: KAGVTQTPRYLIKTRGQQVTLSCSPISGHRSVSWYQQTPGQGLQFLFEYFSETQRNKGNFPGRFSGRQFSNSRSEMNVSTLELGDSALYLCASSSSTGQETQYFGPGTRLLVL.

This clone was observed a handful of times. The gene calls are TRBV14 and TRBJ1-5; D ambiguous. Germline assignment: CDR1 SGHDN and CDR2 FVKESK. V lost 4 bases and J lost 9, with 13 bases in between. The CDR3 covers 13 residues. CDR3 sequence reads: CASSPSSSVPQHF. The CDR3 nucleotides are TGTGCCAGCAGCCCTAGTTCCTCCGTGCCCCAGCATTTT.

The J gene is TRBJ1-5, the V gene TRBV28; a possible D gene is TRBD1 (6 bases). Germline-derived CDR1 and CDR2 are MDHEN and SYDVKM. The ends were cut back, 2 bases at V and 7 bases at J, with 15 bases in the middle. The CDR3 sequence is 15 residues long. CDR3 bases: TGTGCCAGCAGTTTAAGTGCAGGGGCGGAACAGCCCCAGCATTTT. Protein: CASSLSAGAEQPQHF.

The rearrangement links TRBV11-1 to TRBJ2-7, with 10 bases matching TRBD2. The J segment lost 1 base and the V segment lost 5 bases, leaving 5 bases of the junction unmatched. Germline V gene lookup returns CDR1 SGHAT and CDR2 FQDESV (reference sequence). The CDR3 has 15 residues. CDR3 DNA sequence: TGTGCCAGCAGCAAAGGACTAGCGGAATCCTACGAGCAGTACTTC. This encodes CASSKGLAESYEQYF.

The CDR3 loop reads CASSRSFSGTPYEQYF. CDR3 nucleotides: TGTGCCAGCAGCCGTAGCTTCTCCGGGACCCCATACGAGCAGTACTTC. V and J are TRBV7-2 and TRBJ2-7; D possibly matches TRBD1 or TRBD2 (5 bases each). CDR3 length: 16 amino acids. Trimming took 5 bases from V and 4 from J, leaving 21 bases between them. The germline V gene has CDR1 SGHTA and CDR2 FQGNSA.

This chain uses TRBV6-6 with TRBJ2-3, with D maybe TRBD1 (6 bases). The V and J ends lost 6 bases and 6 bases respectively, with 19 bases between them. CDR1 and CDR2 from the germline V gene are MNHNY and SVGAGI (reference sequence). The CDR3 length is 15 residues. The CDR3 DNA is TGTGCCAGCAGCACCGGACAGTCGCGGGTTGATACGCAGTATTTT. Translated: CASSTGQSRVDTQYF.